The 9 T cell receptor beta chains given below trace back to one sample, sequenced in a study of blood T cells in healthy people across ages. Then a second PCR, running about 7 to 11 cycles, was carried out with a sample-barcoded 5' primer and a J-beta primer mix. TCRdb re-derived calls from the 5' RACE reads in MiXCR, one entry per CDR3 protein. The data hold roughly 680,000 distinct CDR3 sequences, with around 50% observed a single time. Sequenced input: blood. These receptors came from a woman older than 75 in good health.

This clonotype was seen a handful of times. The chain recombines TRBV9 with TRBJ2-3; no firm D call. Germline V CDR1 and CDR2: SGDLS, YYNGEE. Trimming cost V 0 bases and J 5 bases, with 13 bases left between them. This CDR3 is 15 amino acids long. Here the CDR3 DNA reads TGTGCCAGCAGCGTAGGTGCCAGGAATGGAGATACGCAGTATTTT. Its protein is CASSVGARNGDTQYF.

The chain joins TRBV7-2 to TRBJ2-7; D possibly corresponds to TRBD1 (6 bases). Per germline, CDR1 SGHTA and CDR2 FQGNSA. Trimming removed 1 base from V and 0 bases from J, with 10 bases in between. The CDR3 is made up of 15 amino acids. The CDR3 loop is CASSLGTANSYEQYF. The CDR3 nucleotides are TGTGCCAGCAGCTTAGGGACAGCGAACTCCTACGAGCAGTACTTC.

Comment on this clonotype: Just one base apart from a much larger clone, this may be a read error. CDR3 in DNA: TGTGCCAGCAGCGCTAGACGATCTGGCACAGATACGCAGTATTTT. Translated: CASSARRSGTDTQYF. The chain joins TRBV9 to TRBJ2-3; D is unresolved. In germline, CDR1 is SGDLS, CDR2 YYNGEE. With 3 bases removed from V and 1 base from J, the gap between germline ends came to 12 bases. CDR3 length: 15 residues. The full variable domain, its missing parts supplied by reference TRBV9 and TRBJ2-3, is DSGVTQTPKHLITATGQRVTLRCSPRSGDLSVYWYQQSLDQGLQFLIQYYNGEERAKGNILERFSAQQFPDLHSELNLSSLELGDSALYFCASSARRSGTDTQYFGPGTRLTVL.

In regard to this clonotype: With a much larger clone just one base away, this may be a read error. V gene TRBV27 combines with J gene TRBJ2-7; a possible D gene is TRBD1 (7 bases). The CDR3 totals 16 residues. Germline CDR1 and CDR2: MNHEY and SMNVEV (reference sequence). The CDR3 DNA is TGTGCCAGCAGTTTCCGACCAGCGGAGGGGGCCTACGGGCAGTACTTC. It encodes CASSFRPAEGAYGQYF.

The genes are TRBV20-1 and TRBJ2-5; 7 nucleotides align to TRBD2. The DNA matches TRBJ2-7 better at its end, which makes the J call doubtful. Germline V gene sequence: CDR1 DFQATT, CDR2 SNEGSKA (reference sequence). The CDR3 length is 13 residues. CDR3 protein: CSAPQAGSYEQYF. CDR3 DNA sequence: TGCAGTGCCCCCCAAGCGGGAAGCTACGAGCAGTACTTC.

The chain recombines TRBV2 with TRBJ2-1, with 10 bases lining up with TRBD1. Germline V gene sequence: CDR1 SNHLY, CDR2 FYNNEI. With 7 bases clipped from V and 2 bases from J, the junction kept 5 bases outside the gene matches. CDR3 size: 15 residues. CDR3 sequence (DNA): TGTGCCAGCAATCTTGGACAGGGGGCCTACAATGAGCAGTTCTTC. Protein product: CASNLGQGAYNEQFF.

The V call is TRBV15, the J call TRBJ1-2; 7 bases are a match to TRBD1. Losses at the gene ends were 4 bases for V and 3 bases for J; bases not matched to a gene: 8. This CDR3 comprises 15 residues. CDR1 and CDR2 from the germline V gene are LNHNV and YYDKDF (reference sequence). CDR3 nucleotides: TGTGCCACCAGCATACAGGGGAGGGAAGACTATGGCTACACCTTC. Protein sequence: CATSIQGREDYGYTF.

This clonotype has at least ten counts. The genes are TRBV4-2 and TRBJ1-4, with unresolved D. This CDR3 contains 14 residues. V was pared by 2 bases and J by 7 bases, with 11 bases between. Germline V lookup: CDR1 LGHNA, CDR2 YNFKEQ. The CDR3, as DNA: TGTGCCAGCAGCCAATTGTCCACCACTGAAAAACTGTTTTTT. Translation gives CASSQLSTTEKLFF.

Of note for this clonotype: Given a much more abundant clone one base away, this may be a read error. The V and J genes are TRBV12-3 or TRBV12-4 and TRBJ2-3; D is possibly TRBD2 (5 bases). Trimming took 5 bases from V and 4 from J, leaving 13 bases between them. The CDR3 extends over 14 amino acids. The CDR3 protein is CASSVSARADTQYF. CDR3 coding DNA: TGTGCCAGCAGTGTGTCAGCGAGGGCAGATACGCAGTATTTT.